Below, 8 T cell receptor beta chains from the same sample are listed, as sequenced in a study of cytomegalovirus exposure and HLA in healthy donors. The study ran its PCR with 60 Vbeta and 13 Jbeta primers. Using immunoSEQ multiplex PCR, the repertoire was profiled, and TCRdb retains in-frame clones only, with some absent. The sample records 200,000 to 250,000 clones, 76% being singletons. The sequencing input was PBMCs. The receptors shown here come from a man aged 18-30 years in good health and CMV-seronegative.

CDR3 sequence (DNA): TGCAGCGTCTCTCGCGACGGTGAGGTACCTGAAGCTTTCTTT. The encoded protein is CSVSRDGEVPEAFF. The chain has TRBV29-1 and TRBJ1-1; no firm D call. In germline, CDR1 is SQVTM, CDR2 ANQGSEA. Trimming removed 6 bases at V and 6 bases at J, with 20 bases between. The CDR3 extends over 14 amino acids.

This clone has only a few counts. At the DNA level, this CDR3 is encoded by other sequences in the same sample as well. The chain combines TRBV2 with TRBJ2-7; TRBD1 matches 7 bases. This CDR3 is 13 amino acids long. Trimming took 4 bases from V and 2 from J; bases not matched to a gene: 2. Per germline, CDR1 SNHLY and CDR2 FYNNEI. CDR3 residues: CASSGTGTYEQYF. The CDR3 bases are TGTGCCAGCAGTGGGACAGGAACCTACGAGCAGTACTTC.

This chain joins TRBV7-3 and TRBJ2-1, with 7 bases identical to TRBD2. Trimming at V came to 2 bases and at J to 5 bases, leaving 9 bases not matched to a gene. Germline CDR1 reads SGHTA; CDR2 reads FQGTGA. The CDR3 loop spans 16 amino acids. CDR3 protein: CASSLDVGGHNNEQFF. In DNA, the CDR3 is TGTGCCAGCAGCTTAGACGTGGGAGGGCATAACAATGAGCAGTTCTTC.

The chain joins TRBV29-1 to TRBJ2-2; maybe TRBD2 (5 bases). V was shortened by 4 bases and J by 0 bases, with 9 bases between the two germline ends. The germline V gene encodes CDR1 SQVTM and CDR2 ANQGSEA. The CDR3 contains 14 residues. This CDR3 is CSVVPAANTGELFF. DNA for the CDR3: TGCAGCGTTGTTCCAGCGGCGAACACCGGGGAGCTGTTTTTT.

CDR3 nucleotide sequence: TGTGCCAGCAGCCGAAGGACAGGGGGCCAAGAGACCCAGTACTTC. Protein: CASSRRTGGQETQYF. The chain combines TRBV7-2 with TRBJ2-5; TRBD1 matches 10 bases. Trimming removed 5 bases from V and 1 base from J; junction bases left unmatched: 4. In germline, CDR1 is SGHTA, CDR2 FQGNSA. This CDR3 is 15 amino acids long.

This clone was seen a few times. The chain uses TRBV18 and TRBJ2-2; 10 bases map to TRBD1. Germline V CDR1 and CDR2: KGHSH, LQKENI. With 3 bases clipped from V and 3 bases from J, the junction kept 4 bases outside the gene matches. This CDR3 has 16 residues. CDR3 residues: CASSPLDRGYTGELFF. As DNA, the CDR3 is TGTGCCAGCTCACCCCTGGACAGGGGGTACACCGGGGAGCTGTTTTTT.

This rearrangement joins TRBV5-1 to TRBJ1-1; 9 nucleotides align to TRBD1. V gave up 0 bases and J gave up 1 base; unmatched junction bases: 4. The CDR3 length is 16 residues. Per the germline V gene, CDR1 is SGHRS and CDR2 is YFSETQ. CDR3 sequence (DNA): TGCGCCAGCAGCTTGGCCCCGACAGGGGGGAACACTGAAGCTTTCTTT. It translates to CASSLAPTGGNTEAFF.

V usage is TRBV6-1 and J usage is TRBJ2-1; 9 bases map to TRBD1. This CDR3 region has 14 residues. CDR1 and CDR2 from the germline V gene are MNHNS and SASEGT. V dropped 8 bases and J dropped 6; count of bases not matched to a gene: 8. The CDR3, as DNA: TGTGCCAGCGGGCGACAGGGGGTATCCAATGAGCAGTTCTTC. It codes for CASGRQGVSNEQFF.